This T cell receptor (beta chain) was captured in a study of T-cell memory formation after mild COVID-19 (dated by TCRdb to the early 2020s). With regard to the full study: TCR sequence clusters from the two donors were found to be largely donor specific. In two donors, T-cell clones that expanded and contracted after mild COVID-19 were followed by sequencing TCRalpha and TCRbeta repertoires longitudinally. Two young, previously healthy adult volunteers made up the cohort, one male and one female. General conclusions and limits of the study: Some responding clones were detected in pre-infection memory, suggesting pre-existing cross-reactive memory T cells joined the SARS-CoV-2 response. Whether the second-wave clones peaking on day 37 were SARS-CoV-2 specific was not confirmed. Balanced CD4/CD8 phenotypes were observed for clones contracting from day 15 to 85, whereas a bias towards CD4+ was observed for a second wave of clones expanding from day 15 to 37. Contracting CD4+ clones were located mainly in the CM and EM memory subsets, whereas CD8+ clones were found to be enriched in EMRA. The study included only a couple of mild cases, and larger cohorts that include severe cases with pre-infection samples were judged to be necessary.

Sequencing relied on an Illumina NovaSeq 6000. TCRalpha and TCRbeta cDNA libraries were constructed by 5'RACE with constant-segment primers, with sample barcodes and unique molecular identifiers being introduced. Trizol reagent was used to extract RNA from every sample. Library amplification was performed in two PCR steps, and a second sample barcode and Illumina TruSeq adapters were introduced in the second step. Sequencing of libraries was performed on an Illumina NovaSeq with 2 x 150 bp paired-end reads. Regarding the original processing steps: Demultiplexing of reads and collapsing into UMI-guided consensus sequences were performed with migec v1.2.7. Using mixcr v2.1.11, the UMI consensuses were aligned to TRA and TRB V and J templates and assembled into clonotypes. A clonotype was counted as expanded or contracted only if both edgeR and NoisET called the change significant, with noise models trained on biological replicates. For edgeR calls, a false discovery rate-adjusted p below 0.01 and a log2 fold-change threshold of 1 were applied. As an exploratory analysis of dynamics, PCA with hierarchical clustering was applied to max-normalized trajectories of the 1000 most abundant clonotypes. The CD4 or CD8 phenotype of responding clones was assigned using the separately sequenced CD4+ and CD8+ repertoires. Using fastp at Q25 and MiXCR, TCRdb reprocessed the public reads and kept productive beta chains. Each CDR3 protein appears once, grouped with its most common genes and DNA. V and J calls and clone size were set by TCRdb, not the authors. The sample includes a few hundred thousand distinct CDR3 sequences, with 15% to 20% observed a single time. In total, the top ten clones hold 20% to 25% of the sample.

This clonotype was counted a few times. Its recognized antigen is unknown. Within one base of it there is no much larger clone, and no base qualities were kept. CDR1 and CDR2 are read off the germline V gene as SGHRS and YFSETQ. V and J are trimmed by 1 base and 6 bases, and the gene matches miss 10 bases of the junction. The CDR3, from cysteine to phenylalanine, totals 15 residues. Only the CDR3 portion is preserved as DNA: 45 bases, with reading frame beginning at the first base. Ficoll-Paque density gradient centrifugation was used to isolate PBMCs. The rearrangement combines TRBV5-1 with TRBJ2-7; the junction holds 7 bases that match TRBD1. The TCR originated in a man aged 18 to 29 who had mild COVID-19 (a few samples of this study predate the infection). The sample titles of this study are shuffled in the database, so cell type and time point are left out; the donor was told from shared clones. The material sequenced was PBMCs or a T cell subset sorted from them (not recorded which). The DNA reads as follows: TGCGCCAGCAGCTTGCCCCCGACAGGGAGAATCGAGCAGTACTTC. This yields the protein CASSLPPTGRIEQYF.